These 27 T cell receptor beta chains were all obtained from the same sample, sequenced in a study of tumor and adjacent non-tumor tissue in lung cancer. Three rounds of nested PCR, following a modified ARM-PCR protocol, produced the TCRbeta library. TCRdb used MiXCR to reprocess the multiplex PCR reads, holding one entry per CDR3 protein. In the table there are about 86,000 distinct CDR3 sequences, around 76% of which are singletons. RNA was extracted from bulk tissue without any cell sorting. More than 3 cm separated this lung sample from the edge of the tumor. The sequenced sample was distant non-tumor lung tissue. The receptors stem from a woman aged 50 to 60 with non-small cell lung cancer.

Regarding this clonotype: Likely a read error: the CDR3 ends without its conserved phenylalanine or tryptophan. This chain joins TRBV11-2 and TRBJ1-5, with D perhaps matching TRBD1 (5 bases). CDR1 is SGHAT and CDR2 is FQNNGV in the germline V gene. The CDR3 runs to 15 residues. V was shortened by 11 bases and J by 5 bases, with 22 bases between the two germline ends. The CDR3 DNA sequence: TGTGCCGGCAAGCTCTCCGGGGGAATTGATCAGCCCCAGCATCTT. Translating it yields CAGKLSGGIDQPQHL.

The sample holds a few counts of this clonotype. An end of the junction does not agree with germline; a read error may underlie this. CDR3 DNA sequence: TGTGCCAGCAGTCCCTGGTCTTTAGGTTCCCAATACTTC. Translated, it gives CASSPWSLGSQYF. The V gene is TRBV6-5, the J gene TRBJ2-5; D is ambiguous. Germline V lookup: CDR1 MNHEY, CDR2 SVGAGI. CDR3 length equals 13 residues.

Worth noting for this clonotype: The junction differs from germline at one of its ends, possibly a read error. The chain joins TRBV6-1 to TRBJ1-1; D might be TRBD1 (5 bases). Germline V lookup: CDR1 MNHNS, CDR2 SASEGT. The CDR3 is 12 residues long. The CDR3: CARSVTGLEAFF. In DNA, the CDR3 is TGTGCCAGGAGTGTCACAGGCCTAGAAGCTTTCTTT.

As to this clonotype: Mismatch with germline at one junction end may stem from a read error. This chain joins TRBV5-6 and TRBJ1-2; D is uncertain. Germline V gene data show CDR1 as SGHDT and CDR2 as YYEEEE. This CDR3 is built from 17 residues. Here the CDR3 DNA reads TGTGCCAGCAGCAGCCCCGACACCCCCGCTGGTAACTATGGCTACATCTTC. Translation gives CASSSPDTPAGNYGYIF.

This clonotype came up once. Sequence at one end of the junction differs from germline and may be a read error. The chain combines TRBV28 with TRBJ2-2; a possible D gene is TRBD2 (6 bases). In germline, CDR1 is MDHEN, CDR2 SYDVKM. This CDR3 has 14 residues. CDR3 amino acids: CASSPGTYTGEVFF. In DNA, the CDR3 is TGTGCCAGCAGCCCGGGGACCTACACCGGGGAGGTGTTTTTT.

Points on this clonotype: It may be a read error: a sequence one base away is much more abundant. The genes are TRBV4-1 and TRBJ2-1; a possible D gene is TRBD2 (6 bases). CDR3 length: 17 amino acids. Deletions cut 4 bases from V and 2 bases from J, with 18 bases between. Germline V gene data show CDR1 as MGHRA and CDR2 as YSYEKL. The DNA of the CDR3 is TGCGCCAGCAGCCGTACCCCAGTGGGAGGTACCTACAATGAGCAGTTCTTC. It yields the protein CASSRTPVGGTYNEQFF.

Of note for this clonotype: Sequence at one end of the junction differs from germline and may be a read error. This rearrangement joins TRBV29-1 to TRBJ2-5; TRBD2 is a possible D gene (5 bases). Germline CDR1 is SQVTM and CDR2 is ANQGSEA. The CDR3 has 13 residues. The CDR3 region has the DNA TGCAGTGTTGTAGGAGGCCTCAAAGAGACCCAGTACTTC. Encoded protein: CSVVGGLKETQYF.

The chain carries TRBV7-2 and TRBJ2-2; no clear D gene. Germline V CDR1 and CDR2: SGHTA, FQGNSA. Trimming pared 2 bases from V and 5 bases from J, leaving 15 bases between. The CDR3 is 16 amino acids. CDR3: CASSLSPTLKTGELFF. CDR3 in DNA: TGTGCCAGCAGCTTAAGTCCCACCCTAAAGACCGGGGAGCTGTTTTTT.

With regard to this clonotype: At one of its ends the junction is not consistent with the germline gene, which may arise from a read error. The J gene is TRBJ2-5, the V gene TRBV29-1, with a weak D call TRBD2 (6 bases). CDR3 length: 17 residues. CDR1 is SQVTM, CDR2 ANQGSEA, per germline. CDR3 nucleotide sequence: TGCAGCGTTGAAGATCTCCGGGGGTGGGATAGCGGAGAGACCCATTACTTC. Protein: CSVEDLRGWDSGETHYF.

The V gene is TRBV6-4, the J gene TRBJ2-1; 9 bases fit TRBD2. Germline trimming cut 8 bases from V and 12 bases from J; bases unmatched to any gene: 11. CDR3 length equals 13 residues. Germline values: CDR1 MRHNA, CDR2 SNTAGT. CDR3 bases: TGTGCCAGCTCCCAGCGGGAGGCCGGTGGGCAGTTCTTC. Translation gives CASSQREAGGQFF.

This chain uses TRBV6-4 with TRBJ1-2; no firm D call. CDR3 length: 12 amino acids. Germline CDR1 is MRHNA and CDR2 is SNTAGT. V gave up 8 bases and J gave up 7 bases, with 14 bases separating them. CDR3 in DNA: TGTGCCAGCCGAAGGTCTCTGGGTGGCTACACCTTC. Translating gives CASRRSLGGYTF.

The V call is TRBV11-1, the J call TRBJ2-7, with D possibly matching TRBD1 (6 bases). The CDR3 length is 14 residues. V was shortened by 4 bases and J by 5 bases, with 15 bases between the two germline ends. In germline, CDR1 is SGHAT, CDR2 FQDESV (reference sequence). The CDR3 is CASSSNRQVHEQYF. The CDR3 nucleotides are TGTGCCAGCAGCTCCAACAGACAGGTCCACGAGCAGTACTTC. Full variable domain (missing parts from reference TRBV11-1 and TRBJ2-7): EAEVAQSPRYKITEKSQAVAFWCDPISGHATLYWYRQILGQGPELLVQFQDESVVDDSQLPKDRFSAERLKGVDSTLKIQPAELGDSAMYLCASSSNRQVHEQYFGPGTRLTVT.

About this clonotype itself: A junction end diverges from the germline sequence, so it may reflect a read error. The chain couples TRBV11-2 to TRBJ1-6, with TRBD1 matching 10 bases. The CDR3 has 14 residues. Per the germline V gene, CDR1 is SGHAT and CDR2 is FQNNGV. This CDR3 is CAGSFRTGGSPIHF. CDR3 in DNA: TGTGCCGGCAGCTTTCGGACAGGGGGATCACCCATCCACTTT. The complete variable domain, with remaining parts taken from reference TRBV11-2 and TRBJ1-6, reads EAGVAQSPRYKIIEKRQSVAFWCNPISGHATLYWYQQILGQGPKLLIQFQNNGVVDDSQLPKDRFSAERLKGVDSTLKIQPAKLEDSAVYLCAGSFRTGGSPIHFGNGTRLTVT.

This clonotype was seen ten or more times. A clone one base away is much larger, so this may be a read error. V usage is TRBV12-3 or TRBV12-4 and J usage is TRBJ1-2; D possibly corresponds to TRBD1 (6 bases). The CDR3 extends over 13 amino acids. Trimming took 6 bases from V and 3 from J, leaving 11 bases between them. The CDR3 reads CASSIGTYYGYTF. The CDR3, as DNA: TGTGCCAGCAGCATCGGGACATACTATGGCTACACCTTC.

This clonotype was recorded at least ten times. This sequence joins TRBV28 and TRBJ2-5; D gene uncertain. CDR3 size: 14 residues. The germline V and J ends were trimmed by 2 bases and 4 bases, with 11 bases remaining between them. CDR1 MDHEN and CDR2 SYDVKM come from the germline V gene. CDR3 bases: TGTGCCAGCAGTTTACCGGGTCGTCCAGAGACCCAGTACTTC. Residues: CASSLPGRPETQYF.

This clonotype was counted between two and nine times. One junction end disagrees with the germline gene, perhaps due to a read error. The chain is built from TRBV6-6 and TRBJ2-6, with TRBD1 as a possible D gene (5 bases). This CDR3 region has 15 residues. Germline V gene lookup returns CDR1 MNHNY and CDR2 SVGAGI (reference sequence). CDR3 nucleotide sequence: TGTGTCAGCAGGCTGGGGTCCTCTGGGGCCTACGTCCTGACTTTC. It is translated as CVSRLGSSGAYVLTF.

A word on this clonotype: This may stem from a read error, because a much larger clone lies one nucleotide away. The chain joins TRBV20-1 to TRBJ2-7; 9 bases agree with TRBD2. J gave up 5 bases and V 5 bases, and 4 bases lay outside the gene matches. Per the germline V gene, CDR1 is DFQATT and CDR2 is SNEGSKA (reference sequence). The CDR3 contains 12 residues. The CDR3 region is CSACGRADEQYF. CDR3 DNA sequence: TGCAGTGCTTGCGGGAGGGCCGACGAGCAGTACTTC.

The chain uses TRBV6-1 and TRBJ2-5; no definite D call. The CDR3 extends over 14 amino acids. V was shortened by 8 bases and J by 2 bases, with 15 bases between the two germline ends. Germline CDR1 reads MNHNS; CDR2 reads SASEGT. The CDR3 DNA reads TGTGCCAGCGGAGCTAGAGGAGATCAAGAGACCCAGTACTTC. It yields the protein CASGARGDQETQYF.

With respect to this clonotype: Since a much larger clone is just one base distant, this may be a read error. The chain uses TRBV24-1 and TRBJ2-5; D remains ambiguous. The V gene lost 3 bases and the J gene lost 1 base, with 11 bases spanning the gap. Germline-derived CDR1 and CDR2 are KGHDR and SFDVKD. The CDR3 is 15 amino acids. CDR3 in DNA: TGTGCCACCAGTGATCCAATGGTGAGCCAAGAGACCCAGTACTTC. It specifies CATSDPMVSQETQYF.

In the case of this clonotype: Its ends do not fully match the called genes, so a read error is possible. The CDR3 here is CASSWGRETQHF. In nucleotides, the CDR3 is TGTGCCAGTAGTTGGGGGCGGGAGACCCAGCACTTC. This sequence joins TRBV12-3 or TRBV12-4 and TRBJ2-5; tentative D call: TRBD2 (7 bases). The CDR3 extends over 12 amino acids.

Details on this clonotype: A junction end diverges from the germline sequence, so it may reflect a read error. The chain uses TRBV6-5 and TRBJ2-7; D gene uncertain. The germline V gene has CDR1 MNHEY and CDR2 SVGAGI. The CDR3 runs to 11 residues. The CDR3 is CTSSTTYEQYF. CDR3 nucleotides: TGTACCAGCAGTACCACTTACGAACAGTACTTC.

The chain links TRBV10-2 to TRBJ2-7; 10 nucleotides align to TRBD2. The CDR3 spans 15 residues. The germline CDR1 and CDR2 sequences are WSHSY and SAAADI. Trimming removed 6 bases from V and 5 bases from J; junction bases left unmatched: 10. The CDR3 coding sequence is TGCGCCAGCAGACTCGGGACTAGCGTCTCAAACGAGCAGTACTTC. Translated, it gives CASRLGTSVSNEQYF.

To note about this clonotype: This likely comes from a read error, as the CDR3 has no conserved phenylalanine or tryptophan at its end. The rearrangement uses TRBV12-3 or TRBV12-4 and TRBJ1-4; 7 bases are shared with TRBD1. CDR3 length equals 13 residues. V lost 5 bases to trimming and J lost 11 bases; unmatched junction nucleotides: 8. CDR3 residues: CASSLLGGWKLFY. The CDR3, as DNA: TGTGCCAGCAGTCTCTTAGGGGGCTGGAAACTGTTTTAT.

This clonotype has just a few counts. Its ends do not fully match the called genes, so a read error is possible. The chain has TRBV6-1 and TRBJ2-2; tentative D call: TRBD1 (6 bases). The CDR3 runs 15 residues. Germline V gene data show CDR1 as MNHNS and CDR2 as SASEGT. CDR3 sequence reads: CVSNRGSGYTWELFF. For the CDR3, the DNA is TGTGTCTCGAATAGGGGGAGTGGGTACACCTGGGAGCTGTTTTTT.

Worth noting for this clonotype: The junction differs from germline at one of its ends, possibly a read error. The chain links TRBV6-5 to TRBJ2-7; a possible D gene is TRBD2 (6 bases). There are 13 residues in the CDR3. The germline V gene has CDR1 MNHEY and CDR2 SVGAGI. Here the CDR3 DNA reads TGTGCCAGCTGTCTCCGACTGGACTACGAACAGTACTTC. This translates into CASCLRLDYEQYF.

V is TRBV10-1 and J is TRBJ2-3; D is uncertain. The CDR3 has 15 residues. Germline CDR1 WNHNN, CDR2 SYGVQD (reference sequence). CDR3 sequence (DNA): TGCGCTAGCTGTGAGACGATCGGAAGCACAGATACGCAGTATTTT. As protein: CASCETIGSTDTQYF.

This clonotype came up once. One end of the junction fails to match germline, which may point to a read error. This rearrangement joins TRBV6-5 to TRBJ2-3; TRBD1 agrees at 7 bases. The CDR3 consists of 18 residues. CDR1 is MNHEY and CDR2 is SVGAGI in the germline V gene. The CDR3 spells CASSYSWGAVGGTETQYF. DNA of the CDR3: TGTGCCAGCAGTTACTCGTGGGGAGCGGTAGGGGGCACAGAAACGCAGTATTTT.